These 11 T cell receptor beta chains share one sample of origin, sequenced in a study of OX40 agonist ivuxolimab in advanced cancers. TCRdb's copy holds only in-frame clones and misses some; the assay was immunoSEQ multiplex PCR. The top ten clones hold less than 1% of a sample with about 76,000 clones, approximately 88% of them seen once. The starting material was CD4+ or CD8+ T cells sorted from blood, obtained in a trial of the OX40 agonist ivuxolimab. The receptors stem from an adult with an advanced solid tumor such as melanoma, head and neck, liver or kidney cancer.

This chain uses TRBV5-1 with TRBJ2-7, with D perhaps matching TRBD2 (6 bases). The V gene lost 5 bases and the J gene lost 3 bases, with 18 bases spanning the gap. The CDR3 has 15 amino acids. The germline V gene encodes CDR1 SGHRS and CDR2 YFSETQ. The CDR3 reads CASREGGDVRYEQYF. The CDR3 nucleotides read TGCGCCAGCAGGGAGGGCGGTGACGTCCGCTACGAGCAGTACTTC.

This chain joins TRBV19 and TRBJ2-7, with D possibly TRBD1 on 7 matching bases. CDR1 is LNHDA and CDR2 is SQIVND in the germline V gene (reference sequence). This CDR3 is 15 amino acids long. Trimming stripped 5 bases from V and 3 bases from J, with 17 bases between. CDR3 region: CASSSMSGGLYEQYF. The CDR3 DNA sequence: TGTGCCAGTAGTTCAATGTCAGGGGGACTCTACGAGCAGTACTTC.

In this sample, this clone turned up a few times. The chain couples TRBV5-8 to TRBJ1-1, with D possibly matching TRBD1 (6 bases). CDR1 SGHTS and CDR2 YDEGEE come from the germline V gene. V lost 0 bases and J lost 10, with 13 bases in between. This CDR3 has 13 amino acids. CDR3 DNA sequence: TGTGCCAGCAGCTTGGGACAGGTCAAGGGAGCTTTCTTT. Amino acids: CASSLGQVKGAFF.

This clone was seen a handful of times. V gene TRBV19 combines with J gene TRBJ1-5, with D possibly being TRBD1 (5 bases). Germline V lookup: CDR1 LNHDA, CDR2 SQIVND (reference sequence). CDR3 length: 14 residues. The V end lost 3 bases, the J end lost 6 bases, and 12 bases lay between the germline ends. CDR3 coding DNA: TGTGCCAGTAGTATGGGGCAGGGCTTTCAGCCCCAGCATTTT. Its translation: CASSMGQGFQPQHF.

The genes are TRBV5-1 and TRBJ2-7; maybe TRBD2 (6 bases). Trimming removed 1 base from V and 3 bases from J, with 14 bases in between. Germline V gene lookup returns CDR1 SGHRS and CDR2 YFSETQ. The CDR3 has 15 amino acids. CDR3 in amino acids: CASSLNAGPNYEQYF. The CDR3 nucleotides are TGCGCCAGCAGCTTGAATGCGGGACCCAACTACGAGCAGTACTTC.

CDR3 sequence: CSASVNEQFF. For the CDR3, the DNA is TGCAGTGCTAGCGTGAATGAGCAGTTCTTC. The J gene is TRBJ2-1, the V gene TRBV20-1; no clear D gene. V lost 3 bases and J lost 7, with 4 bases in between. This CDR3 comprises 10 residues. Germline V gene lookup returns CDR1 DFQATT and CDR2 SNEGSKA (reference sequence).

The V gene is TRBV11-2, the J gene TRBJ2-7, with D possibly matching TRBD1 (5 bases). The germline V gene encodes CDR1 SGHAT and CDR2 FQNNGV. The CDR3 totals 16 residues. V gave up 5 bases and J gave up 3 bases, with 20 bases separating them. The CDR3 DNA sequence: TGTGCCAGCAGCCCGATAAGGGGTAAGGATGGCTACGAGCAGTACTTC. This codes for CASSPIRGKDGYEQYF.

The V call is TRBV5-1, the J call TRBJ2-1; the match to TRBD2 covers 11 bases. This CDR3 is 14 amino acids long. CDR1 and CDR2 (germline): SGHRS, YFSETQ. Trimming took 6 bases from V and 10 from J; bases not matched to a gene: 9. DNA of the CDR3: TGCGCCAGCACCTTAGCGGGAGGGTTAGAGGAGCAGTTCTTC. This sequence encodes CASTLAGGLEEQFF.

V and J are TRBV19 and TRBJ2-7; D is possibly TRBD1 (7 bases). Trimming stripped 3 bases from V and 2 bases from J, with 14 bases between. CDR1 is LNHDA, CDR2 SQIVND, per germline (reference sequence). The CDR3 has 15 residues. The CDR3 region has the DNA TGTGCCAGTAGTATTCGGGCGGGACAGACCTACGAGCAGTACTTC. Protein product: CASSIRAGQTYEQYF. The full variable domain, with the rest looked up from reference TRBV19 and TRBJ2-7, is DGGITQSPKYLFRKEGQNVTLSCEQNLNHDAMYWYRQDPGQGLRLIYYSQIVNDFQKGDIAEGYSVSREKKESFPLTVTSAQKNPTAFYLCASSIRAGQTYEQYFGPGTRLTVT.

The rearrangement links TRBV5-1 to TRBJ2-5, with D perhaps TRBD1 (6 bases). The length of the CDR3 is 14 residues. V shed 4 bases and J shed 1 base, with 11 bases lying between them. The germline V gene encodes CDR1 SGHRS and CDR2 YFSETQ. This chain's CDR3 is CASSPGQLQETQYF. In DNA form, the CDR3 reads TGCGCCAGCAGCCCCGGACAGCTCCAAGAGACCCAGTACTTC.

The chain carries TRBV19 and TRBJ2-7, with D perhaps TRBD2 (5 bases). Trimming left V 6 bases short and J 6 bases short, with 21 bases between. The CDR3 totals 15 residues. The germline V gene encodes CDR1 LNHDA and CDR2 SQIVND (reference sequence). CDR3 amino acids: CASRPTGSGNGEQYF. DNA of the CDR3: TGTGCCAGTAGACCGACTGGCTCGGGGAACGGCGAGCAGTACTTC.